This T cell receptor beta chain is from a study of cytomegalovirus exposure and HLA in healthy donors. Whole-study findings and limits: Most TCR beta V segments were productive about 87% or about 30% of the time in an earlier analysis. In vitro testing confirmed a few CMV-associated chains as specific for CMV antigens.

Germline CDR1 is SQVTM and CDR2 is ANQGSEA. The CDR3 extends over 13 amino acids. V lost 7 bases and J lost 1, with 14 bases in between. In this sample, this clone turned up a few times. Antigen: not known. Amplification used 60 Vbeta primers and 13 Jbeta primers. Profiled with immunoSEQ multiplex PCR; TCRdb holds only in-frame clones, not every one. This sample yields about 150,000 clones, of which around three quarters are seen a single time; approximately 3% belongs to the top ten. The sample was PBMCs. This chain connects TRBV29-1 to TRBJ2-7; weak D call: TRBD1 (6 bases). This receptor was taken from a male donor in good health and CMV-seronegative. CDR3 in amino acids: CSAYTDRSYEQYF. The CDR3 DNA follows: TGCAGCGCTTACACAGACAGGTCCTACGAGCAGTACTTC.